The sequence of this TCR beta chain was determined in a study of lymphopenia after photon versus proton radiotherapy. Study results and caveats: Oligoclonal CD8+ Temra expansion after nadir drove photon patients' diversity drop. Post-nadir TCR diversity decline inversely tracked overall survival among those who died. Photon-treated patients lost naive T cells and TCR diversity; proton-treated stayed stable. Survival link was tested only in deceased patients; proton benefit remains a possibility.

Notes on this clone: The antigen remains undetermined.

CDR3 length: 13 amino acids. From germline, CDR1 is LNHNV and CDR2 YYDKDF (reference sequence). V was trimmed by 0 bases and J by 11 bases, leaving 13 bases between them. Using immunoSEQ multiplex PCR, the repertoire was profiled, and TCRdb retains in-frame clones only, with some absent. The sample has about 65,000 clones; about 89% are singletons. J is TRBJ1-2 and V is TRBV15; a weak D match, TRBD1 (6 bases). The input for sequencing was peripheral blood, taken from a patient treated with proton-based radiotherapy. The sequence came from an older man with esophageal cancer. The DNA for the CDR3 is TGTGCCACCAGCAGAGATCGTCACAGGGAATACACCTTC. Its translation is CATSRDRHREYTF.